This T cell receptor (beta chain) was found in a study of cytomegalovirus exposure and HLA in healthy donors. Study summary: As an earlier analysis found, around 170 million T cells yielded approximately 100 million unique TCR beta sequences.

J gave up 3 bases and V 0 bases, and 5 bases lay outside the gene matches. Germline loops: CDR1 MNHEY, CDR2 SMNVEV (reference sequence). The CDR3 sequence is 16 residues long. Study-level points and caveats: Presence/absence analyses treated sequencing depth as roughly uniform across donors. It was 150 to 200 TCR beta chains that were listed as cytomegalovirus-associated.

PCR employed 60 Vbeta and 13 Jbeta primers. Only in-frame clones appear in the TCRdb table, and some are missing; sequencing was by immunoSEQ multiplex PCR. The sample contains 70,000 to 95,000 clones, around 80% of which appear only once. A word on this clone: Its antigen remains unidentified.

The TCR sequence derives from a man aged 18 to 35 in good health and CMV-seronegative. The chain recombines TRBV27 with TRBJ2-1, with 7 bases aligning to TRBD1. The sequenced sample was PBMCs. For the CDR3, the DNA is TGTGCCAGCAGTTTATCGCACAGGGGATACTACAATGAGCAGTTCTTC. It codes for CASSLSHRGYYNEQFF.